One and the same sample provided the 9 T cell receptor beta chains below, sequenced in a study of blood T cell repertoires in COVID-19. TCRdb keeps only in-frame clones here, not all; method: immunoSEQ multiplex PCR. The sample has a few hundred thousand clones; roughly 90% are singletons. Specimen: peripheral blood. The receptors were gathered from a woman aged 25 to 39 with COVID-19, enrolled during active disease.

V is TRBV6-2 or TRBV6-3 and J is TRBJ2-7; 8 bases agree with TRBD2. From germline, CDR1 is MNHEY and CDR2 SVGEGT. The CDR3 length is 16 residues. J gave up 0 bases and V 0 bases, and 4 bases lay outside the gene matches. The CDR3 here is CASSYSGGTSSYEQYF. CDR3 nucleotides: TGTGCCAGCAGTTACTCGGGGGGGACTAGCTCCTACGAGCAGTACTTC.

The CDR3 region has the DNA TGTGCCAGTAGTGACAGGGGGCGGGTTTCGGATGAAAAACTGTTTTTT. It yields the protein CASSDRGRVSDEKLFF. The rearrangement uses TRBV19 and TRBJ1-4; TRBD1 matches 10 bases. In germline, CDR1 is LNHDA, CDR2 SQIVND (reference sequence). The CDR3 spans 16 residues. V lost 5 bases, J lost 6 bases, and 9 bases stayed unmatched.

V usage is TRBV12-3 or TRBV12-4 and J usage is TRBJ2-1, with 11 bases fitting TRBD2. The CDR3 is made up of 13 amino acids. Germline trimming cut 6 bases from V and 6 bases from J; bases unmatched to any gene: 1. The CDR3 DNA reads as TGTGCCAGCAGCGGGACTAGCGGCAATGAGCAGTTCTTC. It translates to CASSGTSGNEQFF.

This clone was detected many times. The chain recombines TRBV6-1 with TRBJ1-1; D gene unclear. This CDR3 is built from 15 residues. V lost 1 base and J lost 3, with 12 bases in between. The germline V gene encodes CDR1 MNHNS and CDR2 SASEGT. CDR3 nucleotides: TGTGCCAGCAGTGAAGTGCTGGGCGGGGACACTGAAGCTTTCTTT. This encodes CASSEVLGGDTEAFF.

The chain links TRBV5-4 to TRBJ2-7; 8 bases match TRBD1. Per the germline V gene, CDR1 is SGHNT and CDR2 is YYREEE (reference sequence). This CDR3 is 15 amino acids long. V was pared by 4 bases and J by 0 bases, with 6 bases of the junction left unmatched. The CDR3 DNA sequence: TGTGCCAGCAGCACCAGGACAGGGAACTCCTACGAGCAGTACTTC. Amino acid sequence: CASSTRTGNSYEQYF.

The CDR3 reads CASSSQGASSEAFF. CDR3 DNA: TGTGCCAGCAGCTCACAGGGAGCCTCTTCTGAAGCTTTCTTT. The chain recombines TRBV7-3 with TRBJ1-1; D perhaps matches TRBD1 (6 bases). V was clipped by 4 bases and J by 6 bases, with 15 bases between them. CDR1 is SGHTA, CDR2 FQGTGA, per germline. The CDR3 loop spans 14 amino acids.

This chain joins TRBV5-1 and TRBJ1-6; D gene uncertain. The CDR3 consists of 12 residues. Germline-derived CDR1 and CDR2 are SGHRS and YFSETQ. V lost 4 bases to trimming and J lost 7 bases, with 6 bases between them. CDR3 sequence (DNA): TGCGCCAGCAGCGTCCTCAATTCACCCCTCCACTTT. This gives the protein CASSVLNSPLHF.

This chain links TRBV5-1 with TRBJ1-4; 9 nucleotides line up with TRBD1. Trimming took 4 bases from V and 6 from J; bases not matched to a gene: 7. The germline CDR1 and CDR2 sequences are SGHRS and YFSETQ. The CDR3 loop spans 15 amino acids. The CDR3 protein is CASSITGGEYEKLFF. CDR3 bases: TGCGCCAGCAGCATTACAGGGGGCGAGTATGAAAAACTGTTTTTT.

The chain combines TRBV11-3 with TRBJ2-1; D is unclear. V gave up 6 bases and J gave up 5 bases, with 20 bases separating them. The CDR3 has 16 amino acids. Germline lookup yields CDR1 SGHNT and CDR2 YENEEA. The CDR3 region is CASRPPSSKKDNEQFF. The CDR3, as DNA: TGTGCCAGCAGACCCCCGAGCTCGAAAAAAGACAATGAGCAGTTCTTC.